This TCR beta chain originates from a study of CD4 T cells in relation to SARS-CoV-2 and coronaviruses. Of note for this clone: What it recognizes is unknown.

This CDR3 has 13 amino acids. V shed 4 bases and J shed 4 bases, with 10 bases lying between them. Unexposed donor CD4+ T cells date from 2011-2018, before the COVID-19 pandemic. The cells were cultured for about ten days before CD4+ T cells were isolated. Clones were sequenced by immunoSEQ multiplex PCR, and TCRdb holds only the in-frame ones, with some missing. Seen here are 20,000 to 25,000 clones, less than 70% observed once, and the top ten hold under 20%. V gene TRBV12-3 or TRBV12-4 combines with J gene TRBJ1-2, with D possibly matching TRBD1 (5 bases). Input material: CD4+ T cells from PBMCs, cultured in vitro. The clonotype originates from a human donor in good health. CDR3 in amino acids: CASSSAQGYGYTF. CDR3 coding DNA: TGTGCCAGCAGTTCAGCCCAGGGCTATGGCTACACCTTC.